The present T cell receptor beta chain was sequenced within a study of graft-versus-host responses after intestinal transplantation. Study overall: Multivisceral, liver-intestinal, or isolated intestinal grafts went to recipients. Uniformly, recipients were administered anti-thymocyte globulin induction with subsequent tacrolimus and steroids for approximately three years.

V lost 3 bases, J lost 0 bases, and 6 bases lay in between. The CDR3 sequence is 13 residues long. Per the germline V gene, CDR1 is MDHEN and CDR2 is SYDVKM. Whole-study results and caveats: Detected in recipient marrow were GvH clones, some of which were first observed in ileum or blood.

Sequencing was performed with immunoSEQ multiplex PCR; in TCRdb, only in-frame clones are kept and a portion is missing. In the table there are about 35,000 clones, over 90% of which are singletons. In the case of this clone: Its antigen is still unknown.

The chain has TRBV28 and TRBJ2-7; tentatively, D is TRBD1 (5 bases). The sequence derives from a human donor who was the organ donor for an intestinal transplant. The sequencing used unstimulated CD8+ T cells sorted from spleen or lymph node cells, collected before transplant. The CDR3, as DNA: TGTGCCAGCAGTTTTGGGGCCTCCTACGAGCAGTACTTC. Protein sequence: CASSFGASYEQYF.